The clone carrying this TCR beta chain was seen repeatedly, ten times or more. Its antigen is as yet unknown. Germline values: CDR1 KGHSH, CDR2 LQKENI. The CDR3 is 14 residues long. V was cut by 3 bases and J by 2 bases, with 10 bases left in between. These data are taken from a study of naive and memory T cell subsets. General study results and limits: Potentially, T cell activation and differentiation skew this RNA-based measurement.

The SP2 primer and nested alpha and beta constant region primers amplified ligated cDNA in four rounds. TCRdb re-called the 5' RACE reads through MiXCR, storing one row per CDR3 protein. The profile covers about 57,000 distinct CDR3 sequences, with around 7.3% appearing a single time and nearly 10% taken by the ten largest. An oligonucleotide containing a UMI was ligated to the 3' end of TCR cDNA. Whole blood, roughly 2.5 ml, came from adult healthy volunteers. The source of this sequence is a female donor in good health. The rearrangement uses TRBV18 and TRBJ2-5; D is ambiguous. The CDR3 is CASSPAAVQETQYF. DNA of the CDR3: TGTGCCAGCTCACCGGCGGCTGTTCAAGAGACCCAGTACTTC. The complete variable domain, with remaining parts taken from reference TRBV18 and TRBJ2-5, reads NAGVMQNPRHLVRRRGQEARLRCSPMKGHSHVYWYRQLPEEGLKFMVYLQKENIIDESGMPKERFSAEFPKEGPSILRIQQVVRGDSAAYFCASSPAAVQETQYFGPGTRLLVL.